This T cell receptor (beta chain) was recorded in a study of T cells in Graves' hyperthyroidism and ophthalmopathy. This CDR3 has 14 amino acids. Germline CDR1 and CDR2: SGHTA and FQGNSA. V was clipped by 10 bases and J by 8 bases; unmatched bases: 11. Uncontrolled infection, other autoimmune disease, pregnancy or lactation excluded patients. Findings and caveats of the study: Blood shared most expanded thyroid clonotypes above 0.001. The model's output predicted ophthalmopathy at a median of around 7 months prior to onset.

Only a few counts were recorded for this clonotype. Its matching antigen is unknown. Amplification yielded TCR beta CDR3 regions, with RNA transcripts as the source. The HTBI primer set was used in a first-round RT-PCR of the TCR CDR3. Using its own MiXCR run on the multiplex PCR reads, TCRdb lists one record per CDR3 protein. The table includes over 500,000 distinct CDR3 sequences, around 15% detected once. The V gene is TRBV7-2, the J gene TRBJ2-1, with 10 bases fitting TRBD2. The receptor's source is a woman in her thirties with Graves' ophthalmopathy. The source material was blood. In DNA, the CDR3 is TGTGCCACTATAGCGGGGGGAAGATTGGATGAGCAGTTCTTC. It encodes CATIAGGRLDEQFF.